The clone carrying this TCR beta chain was detected a few times. Its antigen is as yet unknown. This sample is part of a study of identical twins. Overall study findings and caveats: Zero-insertion analyses were open to partial confounding by invariant MAIT and iNKT cells. The same donors were not followed; conclusions instead depended on cross-sectional statistical analysis.

V shed 1 base and J shed 2 bases, with 7 bases lying between them. This CDR3 is 14 amino acids long. Germline CDR1 SEHNR, CDR2 FQNEAQ (reference sequence). TCRdb passed the 5' RACE reads through MiXCR, listing each CDR3 protein once. The sample has about 220,000 distinct CDR3 sequences, 7.5% seen once. These sequences were also reported in another study, on yellow fever vaccine responses in identical twins.

The chain employs TRBV7-9 and TRBJ2-3; D ambiguous. Sequenced material: CD8+ T cells sorted from blood. The clonotype was recovered from a woman aged 18-35 years in good health. CDR3 bases: TGTGCCAGCAGCTTAGTGGGCGACACAGATACGCAGTATTTT. This gives the protein CASSLVGDTDTQYF.